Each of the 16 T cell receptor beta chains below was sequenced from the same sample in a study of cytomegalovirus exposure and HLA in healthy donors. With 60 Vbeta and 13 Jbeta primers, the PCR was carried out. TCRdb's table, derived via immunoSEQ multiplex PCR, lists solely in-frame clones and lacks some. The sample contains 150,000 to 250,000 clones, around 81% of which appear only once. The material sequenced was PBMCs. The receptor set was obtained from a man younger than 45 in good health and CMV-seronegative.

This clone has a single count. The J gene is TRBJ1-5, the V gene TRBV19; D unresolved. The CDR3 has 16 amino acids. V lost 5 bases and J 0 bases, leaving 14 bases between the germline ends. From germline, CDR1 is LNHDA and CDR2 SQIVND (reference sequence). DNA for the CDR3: TGTGCCAGTAGTCCAGCGACGGTATATAGCAATCAGCCCCAGCATTTT. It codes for CASSPATVYSNQPQHF.

CDR3: CASSEEGRSTEAFF. The CDR3 DNA is TGTGCCAGCAGTGAAGAGGGGAGGAGCACTGAAGCTTTCTTT. The chain joins TRBV2 to TRBJ1-1; a weak D match, TRBD1 (5 bases). Per the germline V gene, CDR1 is SNHLY and CDR2 is FYNNEI. Trimming removed 1 base from V and 4 bases from J, with 10 bases in between. This CDR3 is built from 14 residues.

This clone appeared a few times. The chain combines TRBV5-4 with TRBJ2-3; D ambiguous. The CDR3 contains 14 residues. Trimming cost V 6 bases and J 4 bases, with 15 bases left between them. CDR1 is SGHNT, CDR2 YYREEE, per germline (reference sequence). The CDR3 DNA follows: TGTGCCAGCACCAACCCCACAGATTCAGATACGCAGTATTTT. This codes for CASTNPTDSDTQYF.

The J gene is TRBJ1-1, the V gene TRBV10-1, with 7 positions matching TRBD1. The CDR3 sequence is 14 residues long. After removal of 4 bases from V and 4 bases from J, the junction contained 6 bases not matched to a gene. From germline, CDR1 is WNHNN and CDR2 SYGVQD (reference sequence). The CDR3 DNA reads TGCGCCAGCAGTGGGACAGGTCGGGGCACTGAAGCTTTCTTT. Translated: CASSGTGRGTEAFF.

The CDR3 spells CASSVVGDYTDTQYF. In nucleotides, the CDR3 is TGTGCCAGCAGCGTAGTAGGGGACTACACAGATACGCAGTATTTT. This chain uses TRBV9 with TRBJ2-3; 7 nucleotides line up with TRBD2. This CDR3 is built from 15 residues. Germline lookup yields CDR1 SGDLS and CDR2 YYNGEE. Trimming removed 0 bases from V and 2 bases from J; junction bases left unmatched: 3.

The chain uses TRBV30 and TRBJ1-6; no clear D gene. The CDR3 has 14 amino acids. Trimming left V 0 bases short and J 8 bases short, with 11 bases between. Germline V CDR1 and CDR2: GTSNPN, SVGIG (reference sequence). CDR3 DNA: TGTGCCTGGAGTGTAGCAGGATTAGATTCACCCCTCCACTTT. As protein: CAWSVAGLDSPLHF.

CDR3 sequence (DNA): TGCAGCGTTGAAGATTTTAGCGGGGTGAGCACAGATACGCAGTATTTT. Translated, it gives CSVEDFSGVSTDTQYF. The gene calls are TRBV29-1 and TRBJ2-3; 8 nucleotides agree with TRBD2. Trimming cost V 0 bases and J 0 bases; bases outside gene matches: 5. This CDR3 is built from 16 residues. Germline lookup yields CDR1 SQVTM and CDR2 ANQGSEA.

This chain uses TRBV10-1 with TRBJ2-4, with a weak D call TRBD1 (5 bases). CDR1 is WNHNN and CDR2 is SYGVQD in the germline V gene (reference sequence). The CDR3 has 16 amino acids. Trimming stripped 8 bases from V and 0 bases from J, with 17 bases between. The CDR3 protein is CASWESLTVAKNIQYF. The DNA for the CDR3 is TGCGCCAGCTGGGAATCCTTGACAGTAGCCAAAAACATTCAGTACTTC.

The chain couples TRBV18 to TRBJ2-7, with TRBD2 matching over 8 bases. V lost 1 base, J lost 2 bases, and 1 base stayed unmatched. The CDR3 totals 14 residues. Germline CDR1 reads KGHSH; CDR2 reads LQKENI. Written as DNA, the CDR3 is TGTGCCAGCTCACCACTAGCGGGACCCTACGAGCAGTACTTC. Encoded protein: CASSPLAGPYEQYF.

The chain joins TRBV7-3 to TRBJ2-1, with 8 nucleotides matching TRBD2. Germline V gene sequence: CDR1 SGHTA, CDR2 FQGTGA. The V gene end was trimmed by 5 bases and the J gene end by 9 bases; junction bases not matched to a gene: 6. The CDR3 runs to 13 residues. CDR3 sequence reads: CASSTLAGSEQFF. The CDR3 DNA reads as TGTGCCAGCAGCACCTTAGCGGGAAGTGAGCAGTTCTTC.

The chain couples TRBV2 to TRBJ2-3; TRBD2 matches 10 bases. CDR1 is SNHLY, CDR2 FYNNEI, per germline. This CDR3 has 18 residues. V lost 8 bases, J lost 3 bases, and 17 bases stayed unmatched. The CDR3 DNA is TGTGCCAGCGGTGGGCTAGCGGGAGTACGAGAGTGGACAGATACGCAGTATTTT. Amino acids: CASGGLAGVREWTDTQYF.

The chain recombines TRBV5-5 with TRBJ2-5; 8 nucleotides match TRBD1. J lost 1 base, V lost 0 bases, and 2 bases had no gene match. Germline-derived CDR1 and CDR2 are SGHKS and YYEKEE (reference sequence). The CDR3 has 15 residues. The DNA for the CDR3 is TGTGCCAGCAGCTTGGCCACAGGGGGCCAAGAGACCCAGTACTTC. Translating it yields CASSLATGGQETQYF.

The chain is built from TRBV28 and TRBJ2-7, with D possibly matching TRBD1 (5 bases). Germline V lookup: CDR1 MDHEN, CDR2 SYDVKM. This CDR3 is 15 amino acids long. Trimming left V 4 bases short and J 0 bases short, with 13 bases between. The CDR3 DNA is TGTGCCAGCAGTTCTAACGTACAGGACTCCTACGAGCAGTACTTC. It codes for CASSSNVQDSYEQYF. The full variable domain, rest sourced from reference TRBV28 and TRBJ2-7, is DVKVTQSSRYLVKRTGEKVFLECVQDMDHENMFWYRQDPGLGLRLIYFSYDVKMKEKGDIPEGYSVSREKKERFSLILESASTNQTSMYLCASSSNVQDSYEQYFGPGTRLTVT.

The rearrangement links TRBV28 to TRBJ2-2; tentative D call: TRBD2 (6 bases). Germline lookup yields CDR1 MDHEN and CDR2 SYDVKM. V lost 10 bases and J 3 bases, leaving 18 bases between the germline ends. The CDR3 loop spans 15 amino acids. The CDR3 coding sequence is TGTGCCACTACAGAACTAGCCTACGACACCGGGGAGCTGTTTTTT. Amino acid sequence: CATTELAYDTGELFF. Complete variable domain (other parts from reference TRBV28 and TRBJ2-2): DVKVTQSSRYLVKRTGEKVFLECVQDMDHENMFWYRQDPGLGLRLIYFSYDVKMKEKGDIPEGYSVSREKKERFSLILESASTNQTSMYLCATTELAYDTGELFFGEGSRLTVL.

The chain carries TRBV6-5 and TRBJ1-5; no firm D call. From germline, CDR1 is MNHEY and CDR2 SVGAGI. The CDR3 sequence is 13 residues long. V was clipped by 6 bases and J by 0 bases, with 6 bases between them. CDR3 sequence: CASRRVSNQPQHF. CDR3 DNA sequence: TGTGCCAGCAGGCGGGTTAGCAATCAGCCCCAGCATTTT.

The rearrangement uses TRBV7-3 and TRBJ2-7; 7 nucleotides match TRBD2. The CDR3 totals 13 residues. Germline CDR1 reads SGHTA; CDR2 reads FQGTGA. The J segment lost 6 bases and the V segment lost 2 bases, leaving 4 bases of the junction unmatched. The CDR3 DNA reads TGTGCCAGCAGCTTAGCGGGAGTGGGCGAGCAGTACTTC. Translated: CASSLAGVGEQYF. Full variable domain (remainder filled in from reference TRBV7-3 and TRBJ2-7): GAGVSQTPSNKVTEKGKYVELRCDPISGHTALYWYRQSLGQGPEFLIYFQGTGAADDSGLPNDRFFAVRPEGSVSTLKIQRTERGDSAVYLCASSLAGVGEQYFGPGTRLTVT.